Given below is one T cell receptor beta chain in context. Its cognate antigen has yet to be identified. In total, roughly 710 healthy bone marrow donors made up the cohort. At the time of sampling, all cohort members were nominally healthy, though unrecorded immune exposures were likely present. The donor tested CMV seronegative, placing the donor among the approximately 400 seronegative members of the cohort. Each donor provided a peripheral blood sample, and peripheral blood mononuclear cells were used for TCR beta sequencing. The Qiagen DNeasy Blood Extraction Kit was used to extract genomic DNA from the blood cell samples. From its cysteine to its phenylalanine, the CDR3 spans 14 amino acids. Just the 42-base CDR3 DNA is kept, in frame starting at base 1. This record belongs to a study of cytomegalovirus exposure and HLA in healthy donors (dated by TCRdb to 2015 to 2018). Regarding the research as a whole: In an earlier analysis of around 540 of the donors, under 300 Gb of sequence data and approximately 100 million unique TCR beta sequences from 150 million to 200 million T cells were reported. An early release that covered roughly 600 HLA-typed donors contained approximately 300 gigabases of sequencing data and tens of millions of unique TCR sequences. The genetic ancestry cluster associated with self-reported Caucasian donors included 65% to 90% of the roughly 360 genotyped donors. The aim of the study was to test whether cataloging public T cell receptors could identify signatures of past pathogen exposure. The study profiled the T cell repertoires of around 700 subjects by immunosequencing and related them to cytomegalovirus serostatus. A separate validation cohort of some 130 different subjects was used in addition to the approximately 640-subject first cohort. The study combined high-throughput TCR immunosequencing, statistical association of individual TCRs with disease status, and machine learning to predict cytomegalovirus infection status. A later analysis re-analyzed previously published TCR beta repertoires from 666 donors and added high-resolution HLA genotyping to study TCR occurrence patterns. The later analysis used no new phenotypic data to find candidate immune exposures, relying instead on TCR beta sequences and their occurrence across donors. To decide whether each TCR beta V gene segment behaved as functional or pseudogenic, an earlier analysis of 587 of the donors relied on high-throughput TCR beta sequencing. Donor age, sex, ethnicity and CMV serostatus were compiled together with the repertoire data. A later genetic analysis took genome-wide SNP genotypes for 398 of the 666 donors and used that subset as a discovery cohort. Every repertoire in the discovery cohort had been generated on one and the same sequencing platform. HLA typing covered class I and class II loci at four-digit resolution. The number of donors typed differed by locus, with about 629-640 for A, B, C, DRB1 and DQB1, 522 for DQA1, over 600 for DPA1, and around 450 for DPB1. Because of strong linkage in the cohort, four to six DR-DQ haplotypes were treated as single units for association and clustering. Across approximately 420 genotyped donors of the cohort, an average of about 200,000 unique TCR beta nucleotide sequences per donor were sequenced, and roughly a sixth of those sequences were non-productive. The paper as a whole reports these results and caveats: A total of roughly 160 TCR beta chains were listed by the study as associated with cytomegalovirus. Strong co-occurrence of HLA alleles, especially DR and DQ, made assigning TCR associations to individual alleles difficult. A later analysis reported that several top co-occurrence clusters appeared linked to parvovirus B19, influenza, CMV and Epstein-Barr virus. While some public TCRs were present in many individuals, most TCR sequences turned up only very rarely across donors. Approximately 18 rarely observed V segments, including chromosome 9 orphons, were excluded from the earlier analysis of approximately 500 of the donors because counts were too low. Roughly uniform sequencing depth across donors was assumed in presence/absence analyses, although this assumption may not hold. In vitro tests confirmed that a few of the cytomegalovirus-associated TCR beta chains recognize cytomegalovirus antigens. Some IMGT-functional V segments, including TRBV6-2 and TRBV6-3, could not be told apart with the 87-base-pair reads, so those segments were excluded. In a later genetic analysis, a missense DCLRE1C variant was associated with V-gene and J-gene trimming of TCR beta chains, and the association was replicated in an independent cohort. In both the original and validation cohorts, the classifier was reported to diagnose cytomegalovirus status with high specificity and sensitivity. Because some donors lacked HLA typing at each locus, the association tests relied only on the typed subset. The sequencing pipeline was judged likely to have produced a cluster of highly shared sequence variants as a technical artifact. According to a later genetic analysis, donors in an Asian-associated ancestry cluster had fewer N-insertions in productive TCRs than the approximately 630-donor mean. A further reported finding was that TCR beta sequences accurately predicted the HLA-A and HLA-B alleles for most subjects in the first cohort. According to the authors, the approach could potentially be generalized to other disease states and immunological phenotypes. Immune exposure information for the cohort was limited to CMV serostatus. A later analysis found that most CMV-associated TCR beta chains appeared HLA-restricted, with HLA associations seemingly driven largely by CMV exposure. A later analysis found that TCR association rates varied across HLA loci, with DRB1 alleles showing the most associated TCRs and HLA-C alleles the fewest. Compared with equally common non-associated chains, HLA-associated TCR beta chains in a later analysis were more clonally expanded and had lower generation probabilities. In an earlier analysis of 450 to 750 of the donors, most TCR beta V segments appeared in productive rearrangements about 87% or about 30% of the time, broadly matching IMGT annotations. Correlated functional status among segregating V segments might reflect linkage disequilibrium, but an unknown experimental factor could not be ruled out. The cohort was sequenced for TCR beta chains only, and without alpha or paired-chain data the features that could be detected were limited. Specific HLA alleles were associated with more than 15,000 TCR beta sequences at a false discovery rate of 0.05 in a later analysis.

Preparation of the library involved the immunoSEQ multiplex PCR assay. A mixture of 60 forward primers for TCR Vbeta segments and 13 reverse primers for TCR Jbeta segments was used in the multiplex PCR. A multiplex PCR assay on genomic DNA amplified the CDR3 region of rearranged TCR beta genes. On the Illumina HiSeq System, the amplified TCR beta libraries were sequenced as 87-base-pair reads. In the original analysis: Across the roughly 670 repertoires, a later analysis counted 80 million or so unique TCR beta chains, some 11 million of which were shared by at least two donors. Raw reads were error-corrected and collapsed into unique sequences with a nearest-neighbor algorithm that merged closely related sequences to remove PCR and sequencing errors. CDR3 sequences were aligned to IMGT reference sequences to assign V, D and J gene segments. For a sequence to be retained, at least a six-nucleotide match to both a V gene segment and a J gene segment was required. Rearrangements were classified as productive when the CDR3 lacked stop codons and remained in frame with V and J, and all other rearrangements were classified as non-productive. Following IMGT convention, CDR3 was defined as the stretch from the second conserved V-encoded cysteine up to the conserved J-encoded phenylalanine. The earlier analysis of 450 to 750 of the donors excluded any sequence lacking an unambiguous match to a single V gene segment. In an earlier analysis of a few hundred of the donors, a V segment was called functional when productive rearrangements were above 56.7%, and segregating when the standard deviation between donors exceeded 5%. To diagnose cytomegalovirus status from the catalog of TCR beta chain sequences, a statistical classification framework was built. In a later analysis, TCR nucleotide sequences were compared against IMGT/GENE-DB human TR gene sequences so that V and J genes could be assigned. Using the TCRdist pipeline, a later analysis assigned CDR3 sequences along with most-parsimonious VDJ recombination scenarios. A later analysis defined each TCR beta chain by its CDR3 amino acid sequence plus V-gene family, and excluded reads lacking a unique V-gene family. As a way to deal with suspected cross-contamination and a sequencing artifact, a later analysis dropped 450 to 600 nucleotide sequences that were highly shared and had low generation probability. For each public chain, a later analysis derived a clonal expansion index from normalized ranks of inferred template counts within each repertoire. In a later analysis, generation probabilities were computed with a VDJ recombination model fitted to out-of-frame rearrangements, and the resulting probabilities were checked against IGoR. In a later analysis, hypergeometric tests were used to score TCR-TCR, TCR-HLA and TCR-CMV co-occurrence, with a repertoire-size bias correction applied to TCR pairs. A later analysis estimated false discovery rates by permuting HLA or CMV assignments 20 times. In a later analysis, co-occurring TCRs were grouped using DBSCAN, and TCRdist sequence similarity was added for clustering within HLA-allele-positive subsets. Repertoires with fewer than 30,000 or more than 120,000 public chains were left out of co-occurrence clustering, as were five repertoires with anomalous nucleotide sharing. The table was pulled from immuneACCESS by TCRdb, which kept in-frame rearrangements only. Such tables lose some clones; where checked, under half of the loss comes from unresolved V genes, and the rest has no known cause. V, J and clone size were drawn from that table, and D and trimming were deduced from the DNA. The table kept for this sample lists 45,000 to 60,000 clones. The top ten clonotypes cover 2% to 2.5% of the sample.

Recombination linked TRBV12-1 to TRBJ2-7; the listed D gene, TRBD1, was not tested against the DNA. TRBV12-1 corresponds to a pseudogene. The sequenced sample consisted of PBMCs. The sequence was collected from a female donor in good health and CMV-seronegative. CDR3 sequence: CASKSGTGTYEQYF. The sequenced DNA is TGTGCCAGCAAATCGGGGACAGGGACCTACGAGCAGTACTTC.